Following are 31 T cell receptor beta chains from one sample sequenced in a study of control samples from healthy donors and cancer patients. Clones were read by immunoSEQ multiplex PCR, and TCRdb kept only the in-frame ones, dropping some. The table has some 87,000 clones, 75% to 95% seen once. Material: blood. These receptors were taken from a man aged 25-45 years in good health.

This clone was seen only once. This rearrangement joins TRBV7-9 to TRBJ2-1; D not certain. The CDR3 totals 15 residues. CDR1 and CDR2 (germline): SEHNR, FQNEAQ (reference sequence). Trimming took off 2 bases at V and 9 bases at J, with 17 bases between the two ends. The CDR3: CASSLIELPNGEQFF. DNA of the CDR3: TGTGCCAGCAGCTTAATTGAGCTTCCGAATGGTGAGCAGTTCTTC.

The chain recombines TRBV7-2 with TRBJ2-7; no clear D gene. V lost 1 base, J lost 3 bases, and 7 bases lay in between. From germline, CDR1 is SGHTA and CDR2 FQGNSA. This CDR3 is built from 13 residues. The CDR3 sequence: CASSLDPNYEQYF. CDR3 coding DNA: TGTGCCAGCAGCTTAGACCCCAACTACGAGCAGTACTTC.

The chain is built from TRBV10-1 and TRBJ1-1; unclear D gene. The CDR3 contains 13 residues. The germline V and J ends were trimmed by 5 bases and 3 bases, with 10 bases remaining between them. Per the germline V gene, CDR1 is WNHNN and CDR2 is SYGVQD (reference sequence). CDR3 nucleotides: TGCGCCAGCAGTTCCGGGCCATACACTGAAGCTTTCTTT. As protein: CASSSGPYTEAFF.

CDR3 in DNA: TGTGCCAGCAGCTTGCGGGGTAGCTATGAGCAGTTCTTC. As protein: CASSLRGSYEQFF. The chain is built from TRBV7-2 and TRBJ2-1, with D tentatively TRBD2 (6 bases). Deletions cut 3 bases from V and 8 bases from J, with 11 bases between. The length of the CDR3 is 13 residues. Germline V gene lookup returns CDR1 SGHTA and CDR2 FQGNSA.

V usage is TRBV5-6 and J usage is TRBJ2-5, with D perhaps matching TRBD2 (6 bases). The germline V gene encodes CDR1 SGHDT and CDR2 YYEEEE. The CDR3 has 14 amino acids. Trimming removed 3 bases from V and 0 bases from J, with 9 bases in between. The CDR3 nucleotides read TGTGCCAGCAGCTATCGGGGGAACCAAGAGACCCAGTACTTC. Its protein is CASSYRGNQETQYF.

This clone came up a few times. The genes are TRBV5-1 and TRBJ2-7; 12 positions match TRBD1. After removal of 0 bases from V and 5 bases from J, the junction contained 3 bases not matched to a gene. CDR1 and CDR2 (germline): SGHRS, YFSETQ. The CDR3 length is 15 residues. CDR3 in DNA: TGCGCCAGCAGCTTGGAAGGGACAGGGGGCAACGAGCAGTACTTC. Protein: CASSLEGTGGNEQYF.

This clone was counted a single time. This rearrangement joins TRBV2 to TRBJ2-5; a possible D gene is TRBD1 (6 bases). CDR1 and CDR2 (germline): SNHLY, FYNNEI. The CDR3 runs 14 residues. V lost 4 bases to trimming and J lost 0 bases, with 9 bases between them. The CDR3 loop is CASSADSHQETQYF. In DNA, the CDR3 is TGTGCCAGCAGTGCGGACAGTCACCAAGAGACCCAGTACTTC.

CDR3 residues: CASSLVSRAEAFF. In DNA form, the CDR3 reads TGTGCCAGCAGCCTAGTCTCCAGGGCTGAAGCTTTCTTT. The chain couples TRBV7-8 to TRBJ1-1, with D tentatively TRBD1 (5 bases). V lost 5 bases and J lost 6, with 13 bases in between. Germline CDR1 reads SGHVS; CDR2 reads FQNEAQ. CDR3 size: 13 residues.

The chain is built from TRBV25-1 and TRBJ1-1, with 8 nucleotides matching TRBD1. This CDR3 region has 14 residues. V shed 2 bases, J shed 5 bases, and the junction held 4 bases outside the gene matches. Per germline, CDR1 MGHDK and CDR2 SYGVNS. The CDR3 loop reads CASSEQGARTEAFF. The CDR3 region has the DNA TGTGCCAGCAGTGAACAGGGGGCGAGGACTGAAGCTTTCTTT.

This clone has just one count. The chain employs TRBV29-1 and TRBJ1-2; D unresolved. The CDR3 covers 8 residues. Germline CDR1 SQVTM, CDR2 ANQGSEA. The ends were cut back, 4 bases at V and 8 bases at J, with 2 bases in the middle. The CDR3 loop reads CSVGGYTF. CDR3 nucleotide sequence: TGCAGCGTTGGCGGCTACACCTTC.

CDR3 coding DNA: TGTGCCAGTAGTAACCTAAGGACGTCCCGTCCCTACGAGCAGTACTTC. Protein: CASSNLRTSRPYEQYF. The genes are TRBV19 and TRBJ2-7; D is undetermined. V lost 4 bases to trimming and J lost 2 bases, with 18 bases between them. Germline V gene data show CDR1 as LNHDA and CDR2 as SQIVND (reference sequence). The CDR3 has 16 amino acids.

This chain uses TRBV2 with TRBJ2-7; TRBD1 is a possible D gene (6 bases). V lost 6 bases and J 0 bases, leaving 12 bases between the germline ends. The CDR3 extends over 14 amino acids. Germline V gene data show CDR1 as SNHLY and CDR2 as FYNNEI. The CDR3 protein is CASSPDRNSYEQYF. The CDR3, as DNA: TGTGCCAGCAGCCCCGACAGGAACTCCTACGAGCAGTACTTC. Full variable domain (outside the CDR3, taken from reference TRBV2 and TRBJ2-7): EPEVTQTPSHQVTQMGQEVILRCVPISNHLYFYWYRQILGQKVEFLVSFYNNEISEKSEIFDDQFSVERPDGSNFTLKIRSTKLEDSAMYFCASSPDRNSYEQYFGPGTRLTVT.

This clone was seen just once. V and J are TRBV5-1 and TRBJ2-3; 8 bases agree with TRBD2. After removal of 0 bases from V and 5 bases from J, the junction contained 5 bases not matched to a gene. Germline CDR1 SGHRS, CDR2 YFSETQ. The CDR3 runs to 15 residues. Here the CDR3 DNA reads TGCGCCAGCAGCTTGGGCGGGGGGCGTGGAGATACGCAGTATTTT. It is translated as CASSLGGGRGDTQYF.

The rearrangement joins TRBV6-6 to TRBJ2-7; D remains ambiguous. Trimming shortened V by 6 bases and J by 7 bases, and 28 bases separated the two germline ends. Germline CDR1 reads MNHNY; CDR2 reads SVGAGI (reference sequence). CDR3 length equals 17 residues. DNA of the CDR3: TGTGCCAGCAGACGACCATCCCAGGCCCGACCAGGTGGTGAGCAGTACTTC. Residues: CASRRPSQARPGGEQYF.

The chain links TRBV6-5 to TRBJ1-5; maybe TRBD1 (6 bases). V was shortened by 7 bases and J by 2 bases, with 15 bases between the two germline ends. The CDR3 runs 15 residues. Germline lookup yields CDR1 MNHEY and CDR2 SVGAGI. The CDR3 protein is CASIKQGGGNQPQHF. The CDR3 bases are TGTGCCAGCATCAAACAGGGAGGGGGCAATCAGCCCCAGCATTTT.

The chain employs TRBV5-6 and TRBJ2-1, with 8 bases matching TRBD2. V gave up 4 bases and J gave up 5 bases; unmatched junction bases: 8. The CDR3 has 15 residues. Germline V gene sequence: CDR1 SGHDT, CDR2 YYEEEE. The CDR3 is CASSRYSGDHNEQFF. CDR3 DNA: TGTGCCAGCAGCCGGTATAGCGGGGACCACAATGAGCAGTTCTTC.

CDR3 sequence: CASSQGQKLAGDTGELFF. CDR3 nucleotides: TGTGCCAGCAGCCAAGGACAGAAACTAGCGGGAGACACCGGGGAGCTGTTTTTT. The chain employs TRBV3-1 (or the pseudogene TRBV3-2) and TRBJ2-2; 11 positions agree with TRBD2. Germline V gene sequence: CDR1 LGHDT, CDR2 YNNKEL (reference sequence). Trimming took 1 base from V and 3 from J; bases not matched to a gene: 7. This CDR3 has 18 amino acids.

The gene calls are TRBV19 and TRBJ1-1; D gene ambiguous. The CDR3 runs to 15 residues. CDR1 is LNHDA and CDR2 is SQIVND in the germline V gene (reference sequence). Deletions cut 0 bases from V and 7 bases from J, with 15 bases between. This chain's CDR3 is CASSIDSAQLREAFF. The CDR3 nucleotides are TGTGCCAGTAGTATAGATTCGGCGCAGTTACGTGAAGCTTTCTTT.

CDR3 sequence: CASSTLTDTQYF. The CDR3 nucleotides are TGCGCCAGCAGCACCCTCACAGATACGCAGTATTTT. V usage is TRBV5-1 and J usage is TRBJ2-3; D ambiguous. CDR3 size: 12 residues. Trimming removed 4 bases from V and 2 bases from J, with 5 bases in between. Germline V gene sequence: CDR1 SGHRS, CDR2 YFSETQ. The full variable domain, completed using reference TRBV5-1 and TRBJ2-3, is KAGVTQTPRYLIKTRGQQVTLSCSPISGHRSVSWYQQTPGQGLQFLFEYFSETQRNKGNFPGRFSGRQFSNSRSEMNVSTLELGDSALYLCASSTLTDTQYFGPGTRLTVL.

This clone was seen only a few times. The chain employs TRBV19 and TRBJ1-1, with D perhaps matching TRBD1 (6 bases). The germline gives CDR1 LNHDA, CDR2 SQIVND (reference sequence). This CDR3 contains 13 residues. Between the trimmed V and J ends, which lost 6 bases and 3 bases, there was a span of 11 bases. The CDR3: CASSTRGDTEAFF. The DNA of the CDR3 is TGTGCCAGTAGCACAAGGGGGGACACTGAAGCTTTCTTT.

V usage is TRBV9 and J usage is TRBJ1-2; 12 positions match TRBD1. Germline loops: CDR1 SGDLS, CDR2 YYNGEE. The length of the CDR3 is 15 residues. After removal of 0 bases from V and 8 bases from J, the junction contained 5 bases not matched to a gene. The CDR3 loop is CASSVGGQGAQGYTF. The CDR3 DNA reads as TGTGCCAGCAGCGTAGGGGGACAGGGGGCGCAGGGCTACACCTTC.

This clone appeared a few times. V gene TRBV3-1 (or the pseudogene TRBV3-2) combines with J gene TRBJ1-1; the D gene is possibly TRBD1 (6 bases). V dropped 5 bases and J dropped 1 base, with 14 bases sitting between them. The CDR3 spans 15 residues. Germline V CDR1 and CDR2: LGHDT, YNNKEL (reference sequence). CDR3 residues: CASSARDKPNTEAFF. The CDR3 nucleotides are TGTGCCAGCAGCGCCCGGGACAAACCGAACACTGAAGCTTTCTTT.

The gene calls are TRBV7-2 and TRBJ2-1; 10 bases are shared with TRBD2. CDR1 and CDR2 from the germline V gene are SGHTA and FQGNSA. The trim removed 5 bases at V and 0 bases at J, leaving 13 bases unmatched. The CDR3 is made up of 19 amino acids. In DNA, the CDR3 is TGTGCCAGCAGCGACCCCGAAGCGGGGGGGACAAGCTCCTACAATGAGCAGTTCTTC. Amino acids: CASSDPEAGGTSSYNEQFF.

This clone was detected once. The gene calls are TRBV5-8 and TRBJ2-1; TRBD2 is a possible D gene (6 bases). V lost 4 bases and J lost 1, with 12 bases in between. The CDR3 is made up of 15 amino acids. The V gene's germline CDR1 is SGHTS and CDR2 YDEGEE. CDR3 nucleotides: TGTGCCAGCAGCCGACTAGACCTTTCCTACAATGAGCAGTTCTTC. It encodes CASSRLDLSYNEQFF.

CDR3 DNA: TGTGCCAGTCGGAGAGGGACGTCTGGAAACACCATATATTTT. This encodes CASRRGTSGNTIYF. The chain couples TRBV19 to TRBJ1-3; D may be TRBD1 (5 bases). The CDR3 consists of 14 residues. Germline loops: CDR1 LNHDA, CDR2 SQIVND (reference sequence). V shed 8 bases and J shed 1 base, with 12 bases lying between them. The whole variable domain, remainder taken from reference TRBV19 and TRBJ1-3, is DGGITQSPKYLFRKEGQNVTLSCEQNLNHDAMYWYRQDPGQGLRLIYYSQIVNDFQKGDIAEGYSVSREKKESFPLTVTSAQKNPTAFYLCASRRGTSGNTIYFGEGSWLTVV.

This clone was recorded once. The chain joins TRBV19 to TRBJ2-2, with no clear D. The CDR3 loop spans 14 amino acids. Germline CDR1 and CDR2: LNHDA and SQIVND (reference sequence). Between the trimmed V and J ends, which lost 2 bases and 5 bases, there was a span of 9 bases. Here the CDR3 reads CASSIWQATGELFF. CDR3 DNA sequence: TGTGCCAGTAGTATATGGCAGGCGACCGGGGAGCTGTTTTTT.

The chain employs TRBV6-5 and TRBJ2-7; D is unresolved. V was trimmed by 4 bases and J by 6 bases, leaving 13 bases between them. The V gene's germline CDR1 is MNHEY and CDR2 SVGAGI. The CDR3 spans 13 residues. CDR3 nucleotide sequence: TGTGCCAGCAGTTCCGCCGGTTACGGCGAGCAGTACTTC. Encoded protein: CASSSAGYGEQYF.

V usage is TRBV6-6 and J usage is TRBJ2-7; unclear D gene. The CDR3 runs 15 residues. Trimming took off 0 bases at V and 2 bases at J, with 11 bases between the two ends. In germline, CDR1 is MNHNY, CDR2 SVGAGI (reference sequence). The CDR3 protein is CASSYSHPRAYEQYF. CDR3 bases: TGTGCCAGCAGTTACTCGCATCCCCGGGCCTACGAGCAGTACTTC.

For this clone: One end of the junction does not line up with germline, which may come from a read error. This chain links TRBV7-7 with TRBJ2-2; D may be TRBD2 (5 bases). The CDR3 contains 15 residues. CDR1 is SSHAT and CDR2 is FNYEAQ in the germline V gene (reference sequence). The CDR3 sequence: CASSPTSRRTGELFF. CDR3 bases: TGTGCTAGCAGCCCTACTAGTCGGAGGACCGGGGAGCTGTTTTTT.

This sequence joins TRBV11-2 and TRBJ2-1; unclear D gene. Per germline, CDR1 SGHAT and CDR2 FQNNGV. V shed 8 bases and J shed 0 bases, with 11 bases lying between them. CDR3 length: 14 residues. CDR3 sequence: CASSKTYSYNEQFF. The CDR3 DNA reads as TGTGCCAGCTCCAAGACTTACTCCTACAATGAGCAGTTCTTC.

CDR3 loop: CASSYSGLGGREQFF. CDR3 bases: TGTGCCAGCAGTTACTCCGGACTGGGCGGGAGGGAGCAGTTCTTC. This chain joins TRBV6-5 and TRBJ2-1, with 8 bases matching TRBD2. This CDR3 is built from 15 residues. V was clipped by 0 bases and J by 10 bases; unmatched bases: 8. CDR1 and CDR2 from the germline V gene are MNHEY and SVGAGI.